These 20 T cell receptor beta chains were all obtained from the same sample, sequenced in a study of identical twins. TCRdb re-called the 5' RACE reads through MiXCR, storing one row per CDR3 protein. Here the sample spans hundreds of thousands of distinct CDR3 sequences, roughly 12% being singletons. A further study also used this sample, focusing on yellow fever vaccine responses in identical twins.

Sequenced material: PBMCs. Receptors were obtained from a woman between 18 and 29 years old in good health.

The rearrangement links TRBV20-1 to TRBJ2-1; 12 bases are a match to TRBD1. Germline V CDR1 and CDR2: DFQATT, SNEGSKA (reference sequence). The V segment lost 5 bases and the J segment 7 bases; nucleotides outside the gene matches: 6. The CDR3 is 14 amino acids. CDR3 sequence (DNA): TGCAGTGCTTTCGGGACAGGGGGCTTAAATGAGCAGTTCTTC. Translation gives CSAFGTGGLNEQFF.

The chain combines TRBV12-3 or TRBV12-4 with TRBJ2-2, with 8 bases matching TRBD1. CDR3 length: 15 amino acids. The ends lost 6 bases at V and 6 bases at J; junction bases unmatched: 9. Here the CDR3 reads CASSHGQGSSGELFF. CDR3 in DNA: TGTGCCAGCAGCCACGGACAGGGCTCGTCCGGGGAGCTGTTTTTT.

CDR3 coding DNA: TGCGCCAGCAGCTTGGATGGCCAATGGGACAGAAACACCGGGGAGCTGTTTTTT. Its translation: CASSLDGQWDRNTGELFF. The chain couples TRBV5-1 to TRBJ2-2; 7 bases match TRBD1. The CDR3 totals 18 residues. With 0 bases clipped from V and 2 bases from J, the junction kept 10 bases outside the gene matches. From germline, CDR1 is SGHRS and CDR2 YFSETQ.

In its sample, this clonotype was seen a few times. The rearrangement joins TRBV6-9 to TRBJ2-7; D is ambiguous. CDR3 length: 20 amino acids. V lost 6 bases, J lost 0 bases, and 30 bases lay in between. Germline V gene sequence: CDR1 MNHGY, CDR2 SVAAGI. The CDR3, as DNA: TGTGCCAGCAGAGTTAGCCCGTTTATTAACGATGTTAGCAGCTCCTACGAGCAGTACGTC. Translation gives CASRVSPFINDVSSSYEQYV.

This clonotype appeared a few times. V usage is TRBV5-6 and J usage is TRBJ2-1, with 8 bases fitting TRBD1. Germline trimming cut 1 base from V and 9 bases from J; bases unmatched to any gene: 9. CDR1 is SGHDT, CDR2 YYEEEE, per germline. The CDR3 consists of 15 residues. CDR3 DNA: TGTGCCAGCAGCTTGCTGGACAGGGACATCAGTGAGCAGTTCTTC. The encoded protein is CASSLLDRDISEQFF.

This clonotype has more than one count but fewer than ten. The V gene is TRBV24-1, the J gene TRBJ2-7, with a weak D call TRBD2 (5 bases). The germline V gene encodes CDR1 KGHDR and CDR2 SFDVKD. This CDR3 region has 13 residues. Trimming left V 5 bases short and J 2 bases short, with 9 bases between. CDR3 DNA: TGTGCCACCAGTGCCCGGGGAGCCTACGAGCAGTACTTC. Its translation is CATSARGAYEQYF.

The chain recombines TRBV20-1 with TRBJ2-5; TRBD2 aligns across 8 bases. The CDR3 sequence is 11 residues long. Germline CDR1 and CDR2: DFQATT and SNEGSKA (reference sequence). V lost 6 bases, J lost 10 bases, and 7 bases stayed unmatched. This chain's CDR3 is CSAPGGVSQYF. The CDR3 DNA is TGCAGTGCCCCGGGAGGGGTTAGCCAGTACTTC.

This clonotype occurred a few times. This sequence joins TRBV10-3 and TRBJ2-1; D is unresolved. Between the trimmed V and J ends, which lost 6 bases and 8 bases, there was a span of 8 bases. The CDR3 is 11 amino acids. The germline CDR1 and CDR2 sequences are ENHRY and SYGVKD. The CDR3 spells CAISLYDEQFF. DNA for the CDR3: TGTGCCATCAGCCTATACGATGAGCAGTTCTTC.

This clonotype showed up just a few times. This chain connects TRBV5-4 to TRBJ2-1; no clear D. Looked up from germline, CDR1 is SGHNT and CDR2 is YYREEE (reference sequence). The CDR3 length is 16 residues. Trimming left V 1 base short and J 0 bases short, with 11 bases between. Here the CDR3 reads CASSLSRTSSYNEQFF. CDR3 sequence (DNA): TGTGCCAGCAGCTTGTCCCGGACCAGCTCCTACAATGAGCAGTTCTTC.

The CDR3 protein is CASSQVSGGWDQPQHF. CDR3 DNA sequence: TGCGCCAGCAGCCAAGTGTCCGGGGGGTGGGATCAGCCCCAGCATTTT. The rearrangement joins TRBV4-1 to TRBJ1-5; the D gene is possibly TRBD1 (5 bases). V was shortened by 1 base and J by 5 bases, with 15 bases between the two germline ends. Per the germline V gene, CDR1 is MGHRA and CDR2 is YSYEKL. The CDR3 runs to 16 residues.

This clonotype came up a few times. The gene calls are TRBV5-1 and TRBJ2-3; 8 bases are a match to TRBD1. The V gene end was trimmed by 5 bases and the J gene end by 8 bases; junction bases not matched to a gene: 13. CDR3 length: 15 amino acids. Germline V gives CDR1 SGHRS, CDR2 YFSETQ. In nucleotides, the CDR3 is TGCGCCAGCAGACCCGGGACAGGCGCCTCAAGTACGCAGTATTTT. This encodes CASRPGTGASSTQYF.

This clonotype was picked up a small number of times. The chain is built from TRBV24-1 and TRBJ2-1; 8 bases are a match to TRBD1. Losses at the gene ends were 8 bases for V and 5 bases for J; bases not matched to a gene: 10. Germline lookup yields CDR1 KGHDR and CDR2 SFDVKD. The CDR3 runs to 15 residues. The CDR3 DNA is TGTGCCACCACCGAGGGACAGGTTGGTAACAATGAGCAGTTCTTC. Translating gives CATTEGQVGNNEQFF.

The chain couples TRBV4-1 to TRBJ2-7; D remains ambiguous. Germline CDR1 reads MGHRA; CDR2 reads YSYEKL. This CDR3 has 15 residues. Between the trimmed V and J ends, which lost 4 bases and 3 bases, there was a span of 16 bases. This CDR3 is CASSPEFSRDYEQYF. CDR3 DNA: TGCGCCAGCAGCCCGGAATTTTCTAGGGACTACGAGCAGTACTTC.

This rearrangement joins TRBV6-2 or TRBV6-3 to TRBJ2-2; 11 bases match TRBD2. The trim removed 8 bases at V and 1 base at J, leaving 6 bases unmatched. This CDR3 spans 16 amino acids. Germline CDR1 is MNHEY and CDR2 is SVGEGT. The CDR3 DNA sequence: TGTGCCAGCTTATCCCTAGCGGGGGGGAACACCGGGGAGCTGTTTTTT. This encodes CASLSLAGGNTGELFF.

V gene TRBV6-5 combines with J gene TRBJ1-3; perhaps TRBD1 as D (5 bases). Germline CDR1 reads MNHEY; CDR2 reads SVGAGI. The CDR3 spans 16 residues. V shed 0 bases and J shed 0 bases, with 9 bases lying between them. The CDR3 reads CASSYSGGYSGNTIYF. In nucleotides, the CDR3 is TGTGCCAGCAGTTACTCCGGGGGTTACTCTGGAAACACCATATATTTT.

This clonotype appeared a few times. The V and J genes are TRBV14 and TRBJ2-7; maybe TRBD1 (6 bases). This CDR3 is built from 17 residues. Trimming took off 1 base at V and 3 bases at J, with 19 bases between the two ends. Germline V lookup: CDR1 SGHDN, CDR2 FVKESK. The CDR3 protein is CASSQVRSPSGVYEQYV. CDR3 DNA sequence: TGTGCCAGCAGCCAAGTACGTTCACCCTCAGGGGTCTACGAGCAGTACGTC.

In its sample, this clonotype was seen a few times. This chain links TRBV28 with TRBJ2-7; TRBD2 aligns across 10 bases. Looked up from germline, CDR1 is MDHEN and CDR2 is SYDVKM. The length of the CDR3 is 15 residues. With V trimmed by 6 bases and J by 1 base, 6 bases remained unmatched. The CDR3 here is CASSPWTSGSYEQYF. CDR3 sequence (DNA): TGTGCCAGCAGCCCTTGGACTAGCGGATCCTACGAGCAGTACTTC.

The J gene is TRBJ1-1, the V gene TRBV9; TRBD1 is a possible D gene (6 bases). Germline CDR1 and CDR2: SGDLS and YYNGEE. Trimming cost V 4 bases and J 1 base, with 14 bases left between them. This CDR3 has 15 amino acids. The chain's CDR3 is CASSFTDSGNTEAFF. In DNA, the CDR3 is TGTGCCAGCAGCTTTACGGACAGCGGGAACACTGAAGCTTTCTTT. The full variable domain, rest sourced from reference TRBV9 and TRBJ1-1, is DSGVTQTPKHLITATGQRVTLRCSPRSGDLSVYWYQQSLDQGLQFLIQYYNGEERAKGNILERFSAQQFPDLHSELNLSSLELGDSALYFCASSFTDSGNTEAFFGQGTRLTVV.

This clonotype showed up just a few times. The V call is TRBV13, the J call TRBJ2-7, with 9 bases that match TRBD1. This CDR3 has 14 amino acids. Germline trimming cut 5 bases from V and 7 bases from J; bases unmatched to any gene: 9. The germline V gene has CDR1 PRHDT and CDR2 FYEKMQ (reference sequence). The CDR3 coding sequence is TGTGCCAGCAGCACTCCCGGGACAGGGAATGAGCAGTACTTC. Translated: CASSTPGTGNEQYF.

The table lists this clonotype with many counts. The rearrangement joins TRBV5-1 to TRBJ1-2, with D maybe TRBD1 (5 bases). The V end lost 0 bases, the J end lost 8 bases, and 11 bases lay between the germline ends. The CDR3 loop spans 13 amino acids. The germline V gene encodes CDR1 SGHRS and CDR2 YFSETQ. The CDR3 spells CASSLGTPSGYTF. The CDR3 region has the DNA TGCGCCAGCAGCTTGGGGACACCCTCGGGCTACACCTTC.